What follows are 8 T cell receptor beta chains derived from one specimen sequenced in a study of somatic mutations in cytotoxic T cells in rheumatoid arthritis. Data came from immunoSEQ multiplex PCR; TCRdb stores just in-frame clones and leaves some out. This table holds 20,000 to 25,000 clones, about 77% found once. The material sequenced was CD8+ T cells sorted from blood. Every receptor here comes from an adult with rheumatoid arthritis.

The rearrangement uses TRBV4-1 and TRBJ2-6; D may be TRBD1 (6 bases). Germline CDR1 reads MGHRA; CDR2 reads YSYEKL. V was shortened by 0 bases and J by 0 bases, with 6 bases between the two germline ends. CDR3 size: 16 residues. CDR3 sequence reads: CASSQDRGSGANVLTF. CDR3 nucleotide sequence: TGCGCCAGCAGCCAAGACAGGGGCTCTGGGGCCAACGTCCTGACTTTC.

V gene TRBV10-2 combines with J gene TRBJ2-7; no clear D gene. Germline CDR1 is WSHSY and CDR2 is SAAADI. This CDR3 has 13 amino acids. The V and J ends lost 4 bases and 2 bases respectively, with 9 bases between them. The DNA of the CDR3 is TGCGCCAGCAGTGGGGCTCGAACCTACGAGCAGTACTTC. This translates into CASSGARTYEQYF.

This chain connects TRBV29-1 to TRBJ2-5; no reliable D call. Deletions cut 0 bases from V and 9 bases from J, with 20 bases between. Germline CDR1 SQVTM, CDR2 ANQGSEA. This CDR3 region has 15 residues. In DNA form, the CDR3 reads TGCAGCGTTGAAGATAGCTCGCATAACGAAGTGGCCCAGTACTTC. It specifies CSVEDSSHNEVAQYF.

CDR3 DNA: TGCGCCAGCAGCTTGTTCGGGACAGAGACCTACGAGCAGTACTTC. This gives the protein CASSLFGTETYEQYF. V is TRBV5-1 and J is TRBJ2-7; 7 nucleotides match TRBD1. The V gene's germline CDR1 is SGHRS and CDR2 YFSETQ. Trimming removed 1 base from V and 2 bases from J; junction bases left unmatched: 6. The CDR3 has 15 residues. The entire variable domain, with the rest obtained from reference TRBV5-1 and TRBJ2-7, is as follows: KAGVTQTPRYLIKTRGQQVTLSCSPISGHRSVSWYQQTPGQGLQFLFEYFSETQRNKGNFPGRFSGRQFSNSRSEMNVSTLELGDSALYLCASSLFGTETYEQYFGPGTRLTVT.

V and J are TRBV5-6 and TRBJ1-1, with D unclear. Trimming pared 2 bases from V and 1 base from J, leaving 3 bases between. CDR3 size: 12 residues. Germline loops: CDR1 SGHDT, CDR2 YYEEEE. The CDR3 here is CASSFRNTEAFF. The CDR3 coding sequence is TGTGCCAGCAGCTTTAGGAACACTGAAGCTTTCTTT.

This clone came up once. The chain is built from TRBV6-5 and TRBJ1-2, with D possibly matching TRBD1 (6 bases). V lost 8 bases, J lost 3 bases, and 16 bases lay in between. The CDR3 consists of 14 residues. Germline V lookup: CDR1 MNHEY, CDR2 SVGAGI. This chain's CDR3 is CASAIGGGDYGYTF. CDR3 DNA: TGTGCCAGCGCGATCGGAGGGGGTGACTATGGCTACACCTTC.

The chain uses TRBV5-6 and TRBJ2-7; 7 bases fit TRBD2. The CDR3 consists of 15 residues. With 2 bases clipped from V and 1 base from J, the junction kept 6 bases outside the gene matches. The germline CDR1 and CDR2 sequences are SGHDT and YYEEEE. This chain's CDR3 is CASSFPASGSYEQYF. The CDR3 DNA reads as TGTGCCAGCAGCTTCCCGGCTAGCGGATCCTACGAGCAGTACTTC.

This rearrangement joins TRBV2 to TRBJ2-3, with TRBD2 identical over 8 bases. The CDR3 contains 13 residues. V shed 11 bases and J 1 base; nucleotides not matched to a gene: 5. The germline V gene encodes CDR1 SNHLY and CDR2 FYNNEI. CDR3 DNA: TGTGCCGGACGGGGGGGCGGCACAGATACGCAGTATTTT. Its protein is CAGRGGGTDTQYF.